This paragraph covers one T cell receptor beta chain sequence. What it binds is not known. The sample is drawn from a study of OX40 agonist ivuxolimab in advanced cancers. Findings of the study overall: The mean number of expanded clones was higher in CD8+ T cells than in CD4+. There was clonal expansion of CD4+ and CD8+ blood T cells by week 6 at 0.1 to 3.0 mg/kg.

This table comes from immunoSEQ multiplex PCR, and its TCRdb copy is limited to in-frame clones, with some not included. The repertoire consists of fewer than 140,000 clones, with about nine tenths occurring once and the leading ten covering 0.48%. The CDR3 loop spans 12 amino acids. Trimming removed 5 bases from V and 4 bases from J, with 7 bases in between. The germline V gene has CDR1 SGHAT and CDR2 FQNNGV. The TCR sequence derives from an adult with an advanced solid tumor such as melanoma, head and neck, liver or kidney cancer. The chain links TRBV11-2 to TRBJ2-3; D remains unclear. The sequenced sample was CD4+ or CD8+ T cells sorted from blood, obtained in a trial of the OX40 agonist ivuxolimab. CDR3 sequence (DNA): TGTGCCAGCAGCGTCAAGGCAGATACGCAGTATTTT. It encodes CASSVKADTQYF.